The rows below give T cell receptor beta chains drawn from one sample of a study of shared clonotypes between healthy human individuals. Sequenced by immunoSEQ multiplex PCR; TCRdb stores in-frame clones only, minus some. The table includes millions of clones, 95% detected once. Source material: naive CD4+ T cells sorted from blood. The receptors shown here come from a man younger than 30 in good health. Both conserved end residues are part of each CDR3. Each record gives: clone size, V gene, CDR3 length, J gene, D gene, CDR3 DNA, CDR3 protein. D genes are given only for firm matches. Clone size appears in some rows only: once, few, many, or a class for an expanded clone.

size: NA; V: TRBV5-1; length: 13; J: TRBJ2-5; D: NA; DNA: TGCGCCAGCAGCTTGTTTCTAGCCGAGACCCAGTACTTC; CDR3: CASSLFLAETQYF
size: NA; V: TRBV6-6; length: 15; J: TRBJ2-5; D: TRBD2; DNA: TGTGCCAGCAGAGGGACTAGCGGGTTTTCGGAGACCCAGTACTTC; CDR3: CASRGTSGFSETQYF
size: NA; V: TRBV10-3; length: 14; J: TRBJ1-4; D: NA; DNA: TGTGCCATCAGTGATGGCTTAGCTAATGAAAAACTGTTTTTT; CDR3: CAISDGLANEKLFF
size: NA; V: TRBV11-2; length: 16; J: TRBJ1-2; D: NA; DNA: TGTGCCAGCAGCTTATCACAGGAAAGGACCCACTATGGCTACACCTTC; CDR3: CASSLSQERTHYGYTF
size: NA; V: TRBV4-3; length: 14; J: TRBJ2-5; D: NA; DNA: TGCGCCAGCAGCCCGACTAGTGCAGAAGAGACCCAGTACTTC; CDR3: CASSPTSAEETQYF
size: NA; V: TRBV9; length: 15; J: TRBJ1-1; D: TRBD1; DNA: TGTGCCAGCAGCGTGGGACAGGGCGTGAACACTGAAGCTTTCTTT; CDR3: CASSVGQGVNTEAFF
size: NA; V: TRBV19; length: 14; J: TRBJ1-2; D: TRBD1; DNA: TGTGCCAGTAGTATGGACAGGGCCACGAGGGGCTACACCTTC; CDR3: CASSMDRATRGYTF
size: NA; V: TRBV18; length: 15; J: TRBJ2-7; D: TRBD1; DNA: TGTGCCAGCTCACCACCGGGACAGGGACTGGGGGAGCAGTACTTC; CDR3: CASSPPGQGLGEQYF
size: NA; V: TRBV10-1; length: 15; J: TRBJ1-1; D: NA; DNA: TGCGCCAGCAGTGAGTCCGGGCTTGGGAACACTGAAGCTTTCTTT; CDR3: CASSESGLGNTEAFF
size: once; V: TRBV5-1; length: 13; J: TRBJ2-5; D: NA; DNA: TGCGCCAGCAGCTTGGTTTCCGAGGAGACCCAGTACTTC; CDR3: CASSLVSEETQYF
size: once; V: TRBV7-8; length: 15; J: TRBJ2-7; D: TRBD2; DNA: TGTGCCAGCAGCTTAGATGGGACTAGTTCCTACGAGCAGTACTTC; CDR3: CASSLDGTSSYEQYF
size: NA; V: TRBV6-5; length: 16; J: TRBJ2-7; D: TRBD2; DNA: TGTGCCAGCAGTTACTCGGTACTAGCGGGGTTCTACGAGCAGTACTTC; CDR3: CASSYSVLAGFYEQYF
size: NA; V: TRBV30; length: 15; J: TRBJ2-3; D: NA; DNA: TGTGCCTGGGTCTCCTCGATTACAAGCACAGATACGCAGTATTTT; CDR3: CAWVSSITSTDTQYF
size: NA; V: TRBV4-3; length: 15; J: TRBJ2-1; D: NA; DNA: TGCGCCAGCAGCCCTTCGTTGGGTTATAACAATGAGCAGTTCTTC; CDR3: CASSPSLGYNNEQFF
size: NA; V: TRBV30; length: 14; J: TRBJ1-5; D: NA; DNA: TGTGCCTGGAGTGTACTATCGAAGGGTCAGCCCCAGCATTTT; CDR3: CAWSVLSKGQPQHF
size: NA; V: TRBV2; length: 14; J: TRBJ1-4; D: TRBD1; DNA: TGTGCCAGCAGAAAGGGGGCGGTTAATGAAAAACTGTTTTTT; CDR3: CASRKGAVNEKLFF
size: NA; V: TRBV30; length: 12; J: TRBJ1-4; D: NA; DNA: TGTGCCTCCCGAAAGGGTTCTGACAGTCTCCGGTTT; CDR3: CASRKGSDSLRF
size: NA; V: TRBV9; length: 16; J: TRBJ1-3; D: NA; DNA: TGTGCCAGCAGCGTAGGTCAGGGGAACTCTGGAAACACCATATATTTT; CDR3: CASSVGQGNSGNTIYF
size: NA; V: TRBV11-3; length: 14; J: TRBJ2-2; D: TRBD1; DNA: TGTGCCAGCAGCTTAAGGACAGGGGACGGGGAGCTGTTTTTT; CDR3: CASSLRTGDGELFF
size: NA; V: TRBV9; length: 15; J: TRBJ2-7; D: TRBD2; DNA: TGTGCCAGCAGCGTAGACGTGGGAGGGCCCCACGAGCAGTACTTC; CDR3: CASSVDVGGPHEQYF
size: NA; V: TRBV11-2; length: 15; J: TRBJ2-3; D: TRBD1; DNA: TGTGCCAGCAGCTTAGATCGCCAGGGGGCTGATACGCAGTATTTT; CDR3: CASSLDRQGADTQYF
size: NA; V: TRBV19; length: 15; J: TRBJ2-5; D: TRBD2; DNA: TGTGCCAGTAGTAGCACCGGGACTAGCGGTGAGACCCAGTACTTC; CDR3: CASSSTGTSGETQYF
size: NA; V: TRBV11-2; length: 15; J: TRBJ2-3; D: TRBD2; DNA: TGTGCCAGCAGAGAGCGGGGCCGTAGCACAGATACGCAGTATTTT; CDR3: CASRERGRSTDTQYF
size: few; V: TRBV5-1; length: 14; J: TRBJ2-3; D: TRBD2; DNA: TGCGCCAGCAGCTCGGGACTAGTCACAGATACGCAGTATTTT; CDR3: CASSSGLVTDTQYF
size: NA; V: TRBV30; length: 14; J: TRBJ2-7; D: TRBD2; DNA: TGTGCCTGCAACCTGGGCCATTCGGGGGGCGAGCAGTACTTC; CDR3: CACNLGHSGGEQYF
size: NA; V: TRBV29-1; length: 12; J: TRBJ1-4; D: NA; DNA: TGCAGCGTTGAAGCTAGGGGTGAACAACTGTTTTTT; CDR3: CSVEARGEQLFF